The clone carrying this T cell receptor (beta chain) was observed a few times. Its antigen is as yet unknown. V was cut by 11 bases and J by 1 base, with 8 bases left in between. CDR1 is WSHSY, CDR2 SAAADI, per germline. This CDR3 contains 11 residues. The source of the sample is a study of cytomegalovirus exposure and HLA in healthy donors. Study-wide findings and caveats: In an earlier analysis, about 87% or about 30%: the productive usage of most TCR beta V segments. A missense DCLRE1C variant was associated with V- and J-gene trimming of TCR beta chains in a later analysis, and an independent cohort replicated the association. The investigators catalogued 180 or so TCR beta chains as cytomegalovirus-associated.

The PCR made use of 60 Vbeta and 13 Jbeta primers. The repertoire was sequenced with immunoSEQ multiplex PCR; TCRdb's copy has only in-frame clones and lacks some. Of 99,000 or so clones listed, about 12% are singletons. The donors, nominally healthy at sampling, likely had unrecorded immune exposures. Sample: PBMCs. The source of this sequence is a man aged 35-49 years in good health and CMV-seropositive. The rearrangement links TRBV10-2 to TRBJ1-2, with D possibly being TRBD1 (5 bases). For the CDR3, the DNA is TGCGCCGCGACAGATAACTATGGCTACACCTTC. This translates into CAATDNYGYTF.